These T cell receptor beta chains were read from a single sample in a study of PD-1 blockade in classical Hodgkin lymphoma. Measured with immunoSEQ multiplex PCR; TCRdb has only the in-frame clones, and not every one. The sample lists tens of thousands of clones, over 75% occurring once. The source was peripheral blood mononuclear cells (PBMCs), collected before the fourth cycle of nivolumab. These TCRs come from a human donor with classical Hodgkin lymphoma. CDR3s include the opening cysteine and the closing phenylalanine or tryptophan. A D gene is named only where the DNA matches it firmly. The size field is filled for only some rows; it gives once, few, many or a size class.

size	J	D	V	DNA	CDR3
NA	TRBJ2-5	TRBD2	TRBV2	TGTGCCAGCACTAGACTAGCGGGGGCCCCCGGGGAGACCCAGTACTTC	CASTRLAGAPGETQYF
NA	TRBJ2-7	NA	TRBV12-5	TGTGCTAGTGGGCCGACGGTTTACGAGCAGTACTTC	CASGPTVYEQYF
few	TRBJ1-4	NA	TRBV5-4	TGTGCCAGCAGCTTGGGCGATGAAAAACTGTTTTTT	CASSLGDEKLFF
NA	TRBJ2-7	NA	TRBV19	TGTGCCAGTAGTATGACTCCTGCCTCCTACGAGCAGTACTTC	CASSMTPASYEQYF
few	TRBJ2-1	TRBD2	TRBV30	TGTGCCTGGGCGGGGGACTCCTGGGACAATGAGCAGTTCTTC	CAWAGDSWDNEQFF
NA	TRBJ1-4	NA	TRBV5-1	TGCGCCAGCAGCTTAAACCAGGGTGGGGAAAAACTGTTTTTT	CASSLNQGGEKLFF
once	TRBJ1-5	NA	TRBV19	TGTGCCAGTAGTATTGGGCTAGTCCGGGATCAGCCCCAGCATTTT	CASSIGLVRDQPQHF
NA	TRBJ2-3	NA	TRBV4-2	TGTGCCAGCAGCTTCGGTGGGAGCACAGATACGCAGTATTTT	CASSFGGSTDTQYF
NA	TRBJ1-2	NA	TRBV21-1	TGTGCCAGCAGCAACACCGGGCCCCAGACGGTTGGGCATTTGGGCTACACCTTC	CASSNTGPQTVGHLGYTF
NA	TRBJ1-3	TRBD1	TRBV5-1	TGCGCCACCCGGACAGGGACTACTGAGGGGTCTGGAAACACCATATATTTT	CATRTGTTEGSGNTIYF
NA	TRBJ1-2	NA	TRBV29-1	TGCAGCGTTATGACCCCTAACTATGGCTACACCTTC	CSVMTPNYGYTF
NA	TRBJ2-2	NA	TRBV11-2	TGTGCCAGCAGCCCAACAGGGACCGGGGAGCTGTTTTTT	CASSPTGTGELFF
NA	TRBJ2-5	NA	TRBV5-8	TGTGCCAGCACCCGGACCCAGTACTTC	CASTRTQYF
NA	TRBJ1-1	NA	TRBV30	TGTGCCTGGAGCCTCGGGGGCCTCCCCGGTGAGGCTTTCTTT	CAWSLGGLPGEAFF
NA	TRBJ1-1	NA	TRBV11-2	TGTGCCAGCAGCCCCATACACACTGAAGCTTTCTTT	CASSPIHTEAFF
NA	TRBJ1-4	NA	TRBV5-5	TGTGCCAGCACCCTGAGACAGACCGAAAATGAAAAACTGTTTTTT	CASTLRQTENEKLFF
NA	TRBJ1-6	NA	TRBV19	TGTGCCAGTACCCCCTCGGACACCTATAATTCACCCCTCCACTTT	CASTPSDTYNSPLHF
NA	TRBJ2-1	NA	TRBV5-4	TGTGCCACCCCACAAGAAGACTCCTCGCTTGGGAATGAGCAGTTCTTC	CATPQEDSSLGNEQFF
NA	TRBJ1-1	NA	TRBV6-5	TGTGCCAGCAGTTCCCTGGGGACTGAAGCTTTCTTT	CASSSLGTEAFF
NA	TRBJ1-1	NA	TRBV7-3	TGTGCCAGCAGCGGGGGCCTCGGGACTGAAGCTTTCTTT	CASSGGLGTEAFF
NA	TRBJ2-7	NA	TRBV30	TGTGCCTGGAGTCTGGGGTACTCCTACGAGCAGTACTTC	CAWSLGYSYEQYF
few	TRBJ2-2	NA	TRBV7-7	TGTGCCAGCAGTTCGGACATAAACACCGGGGAGCTGTTTTTT	CASSSDINTGELFF
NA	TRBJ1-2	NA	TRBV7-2	TGTGCCAGCAACCTACCCAGGGTAACCTATGGCTACACCTTC	CASNLPRVTYGYTF
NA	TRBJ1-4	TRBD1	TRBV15	TGTGCCACCAGCAGGGGTTCCACAGGGGGTGAAAAACTGTTTTTT	CATSRGSTGGEKLFF
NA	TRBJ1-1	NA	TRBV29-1	TGCAGCGTCCAGGGACATAGTGAAGCTTTCTTT	CSVQGHSEAFF
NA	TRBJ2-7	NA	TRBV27	TGTGCCAGCAGTTTGGGGTACGAGCAGTACTTC	CASSLGYEQYF
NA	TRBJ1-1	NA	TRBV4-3	TGCGCCAGCAGCCAAGGCCGGAGGGGCACTGAAGCTTTCTTT	CASSQGRRGTEAFF
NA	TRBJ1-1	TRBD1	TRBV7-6	TGTGCCAGCAGCTTACAGGGGGGAGAAGCTTTCTTT	CASSLQGGEAFF
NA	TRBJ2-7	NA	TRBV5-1	TGCGCCAGCAGCTCGGCGGGGACAGAACTAAGCGAGCAGTACTTC	CASSSAGTELSEQYF
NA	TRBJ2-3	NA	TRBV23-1	TGCGCCAGCAGTCAGAGTAGTACCTCTAGCACAGATACGCAGTATTTT	CASSQSSTSSTDTQYF
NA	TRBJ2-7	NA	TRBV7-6	TGTGCCAGCAGCTTAGACGGTGGAGCGAGGGCCTACGAGCAGTACTTC	CASSLDGGARAYEQYF
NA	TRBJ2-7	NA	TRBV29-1	TGCAGCGTTCTCTTTGGCTACGAGCAGTACTTC	CSVLFGYEQYF
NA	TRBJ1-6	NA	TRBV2	TGTGCCAGCAGTGCGATTCAAGGCCCTCGATATAATTCACCCCTCCACTTT	CASSAIQGPRYNSPLHF
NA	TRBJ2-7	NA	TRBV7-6	TGTGCCAGCAGCTCATTAATCAGGGATCGGGCCTACGAGCAGTACTTC	CASSSLIRDRAYEQYF
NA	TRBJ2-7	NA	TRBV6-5	TGTGCCAGCAGTGAAACAGGACCCTACGAGCAGTACTTC	CASSETGPYEQYF
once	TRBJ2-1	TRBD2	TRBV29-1	TGCAGCACTACTCGGGGGGGCGTGCGTGGCAATGAGCAGTTCTTC	CSTTRGGVRGNEQFF
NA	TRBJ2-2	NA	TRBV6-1	TGTGCCAGCAAGTGGGTTGGCGGGGAGCTGTTTTTT	CASKWVGGELFF